This is a list of T cell receptor beta chains from one sample in a study of shared clonotypes between healthy human individuals. Using immunoSEQ multiplex PCR, the repertoire was profiled, and TCRdb retains in-frame clones only, with some absent. The repertoire has about 590,000 clones, 95% of them found once; the top ten carry 0.1% to 0.11%. Source material: naive CD8+ T cells sorted from blood. The receptors here all came from a woman younger than 45 in good health. CDR3s include the opening cysteine and the closing phenylalanine or tryptophan. D genes are given only for firm matches. Only some rows state a clone size, as once, few, many or a class for expanded clones.

TRBJ2-1,TRBV29-1,TRBD2,NA,TGCAGCGTCTCCTCCGGGACTAGCGGACCCAATGAGCAGTTCTTC,CSVSSGTSGPNEQFF
TRBJ2-2,TRBV9,NA,NA,TGTGCCAGCAGCGTAGCGCCGAGGGCAGGAGCGAACACCGGGGAGCTGTTTTTT,CASSVAPRAGANTGELFF
TRBJ2-1,TRBV7-9,TRBD1,NA,TGTGCCAGCAGCAATACGGACAGGGTCTACAATGAGCAGTTCTTC,CASSNTDRVYNEQFF
TRBJ2-5,TRBV19,NA,NA,TGTGCCAGTAGTATGTCCGGGCTCCAAGAGACCCAGTACTTC,CASSMSGLQETQYF
TRBJ2-3,TRBV7-9,TRBD2,once,TGTGCCAGCCTAGCGGGAGTAATAGATACGCAGTATTTT,CASLAGVIDTQYF
TRBJ2-7,TRBV4-1,NA,NA,TGCGCCAGCAGCCAAGGGCAGGCCAGCTCCTACGAGCAGTACTTC,CASSQGQASSYEQYF
TRBJ2-2,TRBV28,NA,NA,TGTGCCAGCACGTGGAACACCGGGGAGCTGTTTTTT,CASTWNTGELFF
TRBJ2-7,TRBV5-6,NA,NA,TGTGCCAGCAGTCACACCGGGACAAGCGTCTCCTACGAGCAGTACTTC,CASSHTGTSVSYEQYF
TRBJ1-3,TRBV19,NA,NA,TGTGCCACAGGGTGGGAAGCGGACACCATATATTTT,CATGWEADTIYF
TRBJ2-2,TRBV27,NA,NA,TGTGCCAGCAGTGACCCCCGGGACTCGACAGACACCGGGGAGCTGTTTTTT,CASSDPRDSTDTGELFF
TRBJ1-3,TRBV7-6,NA,NA,TGTGCCAGCAGCTTAGGAGCTCACGGGAGCTCTGGAAACACCATATATTTT,CASSLGAHGSSGNTIYF
TRBJ1-1,TRBV6-6,NA,NA,TGTGCCAGCAGTTACTCTCGGAGTGGCGAAACTGAAGCTTTCTTT,CASSYSRSGETEAFF
TRBJ2-2,TRBV7-9,NA,NA,TGTGCCAGCAGCTACGTTTATGGGGGCGCGAGTTCCGGGGAGCTGTTTTTT,CASSYVYGGASSGELFF
TRBJ2-7,TRBV7-4,NA,NA,TGTGCCAGCAGCTTAGAGGCAGGGGTCATCTACGAGCAGTACTTC,CASSLEAGVIYEQYF
TRBJ1-1,TRBV10-1,TRBD1,NA,TGCGCCAGCAGTTCCAGGGGGGGCACTGAAGCTTTCTTT,CASSSRGGTEAFF
TRBJ1-5,TRBV27,NA,NA,TGTGCCAGCACTCCCCAGGGCGGTGGGACTCAGCCCCAGCATTTT,CASTPQGGGTQPQHF
TRBJ1-1,TRBV11-3,NA,NA,TGTGCCAGCAGCTTAGATCTGAACACTGAAGCTTTCTTT,CASSLDLNTEAFF
TRBJ1-3,TRBV30,NA,NA,TGTGCCTGTCACAAATGGGGGAGCTCTGGAAACACCATATATTTT,CACHKWGSSGNTIYF
TRBJ1-1,TRBV11-2,NA,NA,TGTGCCAGCAGCTTGGGTCTGGGAGGGGAAGCTTTCTTT,CASSLGLGGEAFF
TRBJ2-1,TRBV9,TRBD2,NA,TGTGCCAGCAGCGTAGGCGGGAGCTTCAACAATGAGCAGTTCTTC,CASSVGGSFNNEQFF
TRBJ2-7,TRBV7-3,TRBD2,NA,TGTGCCAGCAGCCAAGCGGGAGGCGGGAGAGGAACCGAGCAGTACTTC,CASSQAGGGRGTEQYF
TRBJ1-5,TRBV7-9,TRBD1,NA,TGTGCCAGCAGCTTGGGGCAGGGGGCCGGTCAGCCCCAGCATTTT,CASSLGQGAGQPQHF
TRBJ1-5,TRBV5-8,NA,NA,TGTGCCAGCAGCCCCCGAGTGGGGGGCTTTCAGCCCCAGCATTTT,CASSPRVGGFQPQHF
TRBJ2-1,TRBV27,NA,NA,TGTGCCAGCAGCCTCGACGCCTACAATGAGCAGTTCTTC,CASSLDAYNEQFF
TRBJ1-1,TRBV5-1,TRBD1,NA,TGCGCCAGCAGCTTAGACTGGGGACAGACCATGAACACTGAAGCTTTCTTT,CASSLDWGQTMNTEAFF
TRBJ1-4,TRBV6-5,NA,once,TGTGCCAGCAGTTACTCGGGCAGGGAGAGTGAAAAACTGTTTTTT,CASSYSGRESEKLFF
TRBJ2-3,TRBV5-1,NA,NA,TGCGCCAGCAGCTTGTTCTCTAGCCGAAACACAGATACGCAGTATTTT,CASSLFSSRNTDTQYF
TRBJ2-1,TRBV28,TRBD2,NA,TGTGCCAGCACCGGCGGGACTAGCGGGAAACAGGCGCAGTTCTTC,CASTGGTSGKQAQFF
TRBJ2-1,TRBV5-6,NA,NA,TGTGCCAGCAGCTTGGGGTCCTTCAATGAGCAGTTCTTC,CASSLGSFNEQFF
TRBJ2-7,TRBV19,NA,NA,TGTGCCAGTGGTATAGCGGCCGAAGAGTACGAGCAGTACTTC,CASGIAAEEYEQYF
TRBJ1-1,TRBV5-1,NA,NA,TGCGCCAGCAGCTTGGGGAACAGCTACACTGAAGCTTTCTTT,CASSLGNSYTEAFF
TRBJ1-1,TRBV27,NA,once,TGTGCCAGCAGTCTACAACGGGGTAACACTGAAGCTTTCTTT,CASSLQRGNTEAFF
TRBJ2-4,TRBV27,NA,NA,TGTGCCAGCAGTCTGGCCCCACGGCACATTCAGTACTTC,CASSLAPRHIQYF
TRBJ2-7,TRBV7-2,TRBD1,once,TGTGCCAGCAGCCCAGGGGGCCCCCTCGTCGAGCAGTACTTC,CASSPGGPLVEQYF
TRBJ2-7,TRBV4-2,TRBD2,NA,TGTGCCAGCAGCCAAGAAGGGCTAGCGGGAGCCTACGAGCAGTACTTC,CASSQEGLAGAYEQYF